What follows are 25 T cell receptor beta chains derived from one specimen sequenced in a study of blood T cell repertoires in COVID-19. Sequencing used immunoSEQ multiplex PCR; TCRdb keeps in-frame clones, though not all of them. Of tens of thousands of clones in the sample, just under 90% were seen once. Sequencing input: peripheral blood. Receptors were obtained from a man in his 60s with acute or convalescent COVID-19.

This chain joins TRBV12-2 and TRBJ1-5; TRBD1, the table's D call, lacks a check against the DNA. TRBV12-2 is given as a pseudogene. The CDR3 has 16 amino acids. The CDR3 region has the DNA TGTGCAAGTCGCTTCCTGGCAAGGGGGCGCGATCAGCCCCAGCATTTT. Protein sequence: CASRFLARGRDQPQHF.

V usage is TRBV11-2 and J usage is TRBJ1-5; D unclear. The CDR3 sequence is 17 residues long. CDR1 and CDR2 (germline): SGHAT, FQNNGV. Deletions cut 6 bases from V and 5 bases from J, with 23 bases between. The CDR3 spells CASRFSFGRRVHQPQHF. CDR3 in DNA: TGTGCCAGCAGATTCTCATTCGGACGGAGGGTCCATCAGCCCCAGCATTTT.

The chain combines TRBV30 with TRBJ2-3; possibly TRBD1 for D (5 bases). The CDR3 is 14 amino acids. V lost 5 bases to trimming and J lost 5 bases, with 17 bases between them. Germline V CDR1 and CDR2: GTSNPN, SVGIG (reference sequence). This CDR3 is CAWARGFDGDTQYF. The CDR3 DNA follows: TGTGCCTGGGCAAGGGGCTTCGACGGAGATACGCAGTATTTT.

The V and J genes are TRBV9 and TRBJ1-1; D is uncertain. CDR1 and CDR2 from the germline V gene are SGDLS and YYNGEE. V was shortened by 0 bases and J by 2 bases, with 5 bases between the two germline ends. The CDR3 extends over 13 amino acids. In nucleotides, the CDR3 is TGTGCCAGCAGCGTAGACTTTAACACTGAAGCTTTCTTT. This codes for CASSVDFNTEAFF. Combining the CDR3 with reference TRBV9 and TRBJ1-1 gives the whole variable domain DSGVTQTPKHLITATGQRVTLRCSPRSGDLSVYWYQQSLDQGLQFLIQYYNGEERAKGNILERFSAQQFPDLHSELNLSSLELGDSALYFCASSVDFNTEAFFGQGTRLTVV.

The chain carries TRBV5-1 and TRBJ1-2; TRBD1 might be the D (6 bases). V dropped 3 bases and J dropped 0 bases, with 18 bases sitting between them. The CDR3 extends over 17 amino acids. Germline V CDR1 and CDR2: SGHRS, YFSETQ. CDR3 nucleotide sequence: TGCGCCAGCAGCTGGGGCGGACAGAACATGCCTAACTATGGCTACACCTTC. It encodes CASSWGGQNMPNYGYTF.

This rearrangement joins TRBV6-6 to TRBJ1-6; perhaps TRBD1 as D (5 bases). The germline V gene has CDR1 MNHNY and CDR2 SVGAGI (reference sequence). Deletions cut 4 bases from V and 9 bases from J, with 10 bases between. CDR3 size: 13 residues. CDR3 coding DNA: TGTGCCAGCAGTTCGGGACTAATTTCACCCCTCCACTTT. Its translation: CASSSGLISPLHF.

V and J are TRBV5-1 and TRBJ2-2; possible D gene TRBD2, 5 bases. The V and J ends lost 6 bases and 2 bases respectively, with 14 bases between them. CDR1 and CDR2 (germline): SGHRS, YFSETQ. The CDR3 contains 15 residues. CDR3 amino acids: CASTLSGINTGELFF. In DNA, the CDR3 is TGCGCCAGCACCCTTTCGGGAATCAACACCGGGGAGCTGTTTTTT.

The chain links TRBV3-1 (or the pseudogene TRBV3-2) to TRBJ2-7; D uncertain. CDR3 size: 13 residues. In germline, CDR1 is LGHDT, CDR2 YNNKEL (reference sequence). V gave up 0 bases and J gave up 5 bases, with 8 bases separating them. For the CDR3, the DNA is TGTGCCAGCAGCCAAGATTTCTATGACGAGCAGTACTTC. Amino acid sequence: CASSQDFYDEQYF.

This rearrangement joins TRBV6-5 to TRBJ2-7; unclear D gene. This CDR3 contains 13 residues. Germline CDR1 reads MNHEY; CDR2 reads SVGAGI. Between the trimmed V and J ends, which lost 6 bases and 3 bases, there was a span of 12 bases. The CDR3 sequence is CASRRGSNYEQYF. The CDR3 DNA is TGTGCCAGCAGGAGAGGCAGCAACTACGAGCAGTACTTC.

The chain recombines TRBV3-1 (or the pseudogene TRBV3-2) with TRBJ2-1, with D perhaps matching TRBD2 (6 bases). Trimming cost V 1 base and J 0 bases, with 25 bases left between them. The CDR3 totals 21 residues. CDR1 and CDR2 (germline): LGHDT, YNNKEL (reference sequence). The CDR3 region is CASSQARRIAEEGISYNEQFF. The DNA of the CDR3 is TGTGCCAGCAGCCAAGCCCGTAGGATAGCAGAGGAGGGGATCTCCTACAATGAGCAGTTCTTC.

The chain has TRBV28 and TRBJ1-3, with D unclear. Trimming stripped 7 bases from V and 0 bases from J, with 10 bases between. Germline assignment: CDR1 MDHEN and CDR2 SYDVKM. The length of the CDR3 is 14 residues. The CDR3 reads CASISPGSGNTIYF. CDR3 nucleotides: TGTGCCAGCATTAGTCCCGGCTCTGGAAACACCATATATTTT.

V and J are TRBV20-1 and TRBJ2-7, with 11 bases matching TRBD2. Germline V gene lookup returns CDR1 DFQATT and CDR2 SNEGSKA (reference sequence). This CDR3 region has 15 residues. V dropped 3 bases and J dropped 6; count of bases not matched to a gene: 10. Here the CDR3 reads CSASNVGLAASEQYF. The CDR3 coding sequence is TGCAGTGCTAGTAATGTGGGACTAGCGGCATCCGAGCAGTACTTC.

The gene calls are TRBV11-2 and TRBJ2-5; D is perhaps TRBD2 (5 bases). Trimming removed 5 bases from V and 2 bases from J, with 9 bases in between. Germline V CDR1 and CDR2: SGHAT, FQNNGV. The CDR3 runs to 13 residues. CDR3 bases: TGTGCCAGCAGCACCCTAGCACAAGAGACCCAGTACTTC. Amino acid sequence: CASSTLAQETQYF.

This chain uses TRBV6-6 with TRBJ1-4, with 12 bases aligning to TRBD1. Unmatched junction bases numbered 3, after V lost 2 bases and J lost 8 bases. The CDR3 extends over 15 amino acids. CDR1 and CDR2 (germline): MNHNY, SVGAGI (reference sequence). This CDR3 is CASSYGTGGREKLFF. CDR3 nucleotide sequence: TGTGCCAGCAGTTACGGGACAGGGGGCCGGGAAAAACTGTTTTTT.

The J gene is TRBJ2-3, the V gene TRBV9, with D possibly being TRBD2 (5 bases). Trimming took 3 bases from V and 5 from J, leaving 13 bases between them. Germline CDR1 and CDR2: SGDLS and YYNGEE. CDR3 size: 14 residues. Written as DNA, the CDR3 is TGTGCCAGCAGCGGATCCCGACGGGGAGATACGCAGTATTTT. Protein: CASSGSRRGDTQYF.

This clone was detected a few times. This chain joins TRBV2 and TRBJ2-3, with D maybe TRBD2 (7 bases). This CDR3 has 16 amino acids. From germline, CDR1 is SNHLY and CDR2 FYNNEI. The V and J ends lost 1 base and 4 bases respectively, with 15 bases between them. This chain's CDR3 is CASSEGRGGGADTQYF. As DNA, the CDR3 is TGTGCCAGCAGTGAAGGACGAGGAGGGGGGGCAGATACGCAGTATTTT.

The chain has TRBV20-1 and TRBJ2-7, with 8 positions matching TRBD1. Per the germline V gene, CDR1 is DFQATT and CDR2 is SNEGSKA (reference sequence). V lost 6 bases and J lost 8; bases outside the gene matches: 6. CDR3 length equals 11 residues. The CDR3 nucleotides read TGCAGTGCGGCGACAGGGGTCCAGCAGTACTTC. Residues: CSAATGVQQYF.

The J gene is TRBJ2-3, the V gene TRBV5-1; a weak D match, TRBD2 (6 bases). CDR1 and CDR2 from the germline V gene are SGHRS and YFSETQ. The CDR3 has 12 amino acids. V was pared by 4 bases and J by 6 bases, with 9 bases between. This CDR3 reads CASSLGGDTQYF. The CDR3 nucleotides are TGCGCCAGCAGCCTGGGAGGCGATACGCAGTATTTT.

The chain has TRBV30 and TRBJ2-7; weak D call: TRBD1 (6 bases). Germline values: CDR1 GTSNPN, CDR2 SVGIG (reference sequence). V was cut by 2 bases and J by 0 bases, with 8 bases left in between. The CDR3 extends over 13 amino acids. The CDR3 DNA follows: TGTGCCTGGAGTCGGGACACCTCCTACGAGCAGTACTTC. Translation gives CAWSRDTSYEQYF. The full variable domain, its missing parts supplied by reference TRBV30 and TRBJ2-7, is SQTIHQWPATLVQPVGSPLSLECTVEGTSNPNLYWYRQAAGRGLQLLFYSVGIGQISSEVPQNLSASRPQDRQFILSSKKLLLSDSGFYLCAWSRDTSYEQYFGPGTRLTVT.

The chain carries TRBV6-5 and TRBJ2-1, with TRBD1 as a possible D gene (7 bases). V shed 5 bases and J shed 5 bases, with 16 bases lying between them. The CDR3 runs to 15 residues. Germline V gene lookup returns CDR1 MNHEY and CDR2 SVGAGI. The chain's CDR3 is CASSPRGTLHNEQFF. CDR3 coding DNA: TGTGCCAGCAGTCCCAGGGGGACTCTCCACAATGAGCAGTTCTTC.

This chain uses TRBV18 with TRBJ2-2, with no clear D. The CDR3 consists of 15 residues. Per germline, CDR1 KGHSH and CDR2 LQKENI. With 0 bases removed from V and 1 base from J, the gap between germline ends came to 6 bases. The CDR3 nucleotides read TGTGCCAGCTCACCACCGCGCGGGAACACCGGGGAGCTGTTTTTT. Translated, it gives CASSPPRGNTGELFF. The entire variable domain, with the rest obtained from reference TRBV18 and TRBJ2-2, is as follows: NAGVMQNPRHLVRRRGQEARLRCSPMKGHSHVYWYRQLPEEGLKFMVYLQKENIIDESGMPKERFSAEFPKEGPSILRIQQVVRGDSAAYFCASSPPRGNTGELFFGEGSRLTVL.

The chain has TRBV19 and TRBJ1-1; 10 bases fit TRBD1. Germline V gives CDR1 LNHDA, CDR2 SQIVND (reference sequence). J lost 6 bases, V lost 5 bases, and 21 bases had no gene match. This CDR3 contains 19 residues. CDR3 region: CASSPLTDRGRVWFAEAFF. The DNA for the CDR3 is TGTGCCAGTAGTCCCCTGACAGACAGGGGGCGCGTATGGTTCGCTGAAGCTTTCTTT.

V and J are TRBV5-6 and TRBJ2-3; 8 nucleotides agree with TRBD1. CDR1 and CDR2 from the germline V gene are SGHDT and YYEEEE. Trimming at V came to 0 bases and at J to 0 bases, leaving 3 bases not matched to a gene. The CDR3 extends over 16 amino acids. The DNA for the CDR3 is TGTGCCAGCAGCTTGGGCACAGGGGGGAGCACAGATACGCAGTATTTT. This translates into CASSLGTGGSTDTQYF. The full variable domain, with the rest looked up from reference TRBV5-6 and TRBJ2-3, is DAGVTQSPTHLIKTRGQQVTLRCSPKSGHDTVSWYQQALGQGPQFIFQYYEEEERQRGNFPDRFSGHQFPNYSSELNVNALLLGDSALYLCASSLGTGGSTDTQYFGPGTRLTVL.

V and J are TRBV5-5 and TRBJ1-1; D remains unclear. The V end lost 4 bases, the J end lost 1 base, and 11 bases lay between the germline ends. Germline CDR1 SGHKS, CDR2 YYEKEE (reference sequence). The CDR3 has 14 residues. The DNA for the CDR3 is TGTGCCAGCAGCCGGACTTTCGGGAACACTGAAGCTTTCTTT. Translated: CASSRTFGNTEAFF.

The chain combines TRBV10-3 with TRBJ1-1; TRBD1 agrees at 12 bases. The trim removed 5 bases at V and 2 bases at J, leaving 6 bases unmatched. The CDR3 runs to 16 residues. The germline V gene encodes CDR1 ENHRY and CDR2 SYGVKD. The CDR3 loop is CAISPGQGARNTEAFF. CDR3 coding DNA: TGTGCCATCAGTCCGGGACAGGGGGCGCGTAACACTGAAGCTTTCTTT.